The 9 T cell receptor beta chains in this list originate from one sample, sequenced in a study of shared clonotypes between healthy human individuals. CD45RO-negative, CCR7-selected cells formed the naive CD8 fraction, which excluded terminally differentiated effector memory CD45RA+ cells. The repertoire was sequenced with immunoSEQ multiplex PCR; TCRdb's copy has only in-frame clones and lacks some. This table holds 450,000 to 700,000 clones, 95% found once. What was sequenced was naive CD8+ T cells sorted from blood. The receptor set was obtained from a woman younger than 45 in good health.

The chain uses TRBV4-1 and TRBJ2-5; perhaps TRBD2 as D (5 bases). The J call is uncertain, as TRBJ2-7 better fits the DNA end. The CDR3 runs 13 residues. The germline V gene has CDR1 MGHRA and CDR2 YSYEKL. The CDR3 spells CASSQGSSYEQYF. The CDR3 DNA reads TGCGCCAGCAGCCAGGGGAGCTCCTACGAGCAGTACTTC.

The chain recombines TRBV13 with TRBJ2-2; D gene uncertain. V lost 0 bases, J lost 7 bases, and 9 bases lay in between. The germline V gene encodes CDR1 PRHDT and CDR2 FYEKMQ (reference sequence). This CDR3 spans 14 amino acids. CDR3 in DNA: TGTGCCAGCAGCTTAGGCCCCGGAGACGGGGAGCTGTTTTTT. Translation gives CASSLGPGDGELFF.

In this sample, this clone turned up once. The chain links TRBV7-9 to TRBJ2-7; D tentatively reads TRBD1 or TRBD2 (5 bases each). The CDR3 has 13 amino acids. The V gene lost 3 bases and the J gene lost 5 bases, with 11 bases spanning the gap. CDR1 is SEHNR, CDR2 FQNEAQ, per germline (reference sequence). CDR3 DNA sequence: TGTGCCAGCAGCTTCAAACGAGGGGACGAGCAGTACTTC. Translated: CASSFKRGDEQYF.

V is TRBV27 and J is TRBJ2-1, with D possibly called TRBD1 or TRBD2 (5 bases each). The CDR3 loop spans 15 amino acids. V lost 6 bases, J lost 9 bases, and 21 bases lay in between. Germline V CDR1 and CDR2: MNHEY, SMNVEV (reference sequence). Here the CDR3 DNA reads TGTGCCAGCAGGATTGCAGGGAGTCCCTTTGGTGAGCAGTTCTTC. Its protein is CASRIAGSPFGEQFF.

This rearrangement joins TRBV4-1 to TRBJ1-5, with 7 bases fitting TRBD1. The CDR3 covers 16 residues. With 4 bases clipped from V and 0 bases from J, the junction kept 6 bases outside the gene matches. Germline CDR1 is MGHRA and CDR2 is YSYEKL. CDR3 residues: CASSPRGTDSNQPQHF. CDR3 DNA sequence: TGCGCCAGCAGCCCCCGGGGGACAGATAGCAATCAGCCCCAGCATTTT.

This chain links TRBV27 with TRBJ2-7, with D possibly being TRBD2 (6 bases). V lost 6 bases to trimming and J lost 3 bases, with 15 bases between them. The CDR3 spans 14 residues. Germline-derived CDR1 and CDR2 are MNHEY and SMNVEV (reference sequence). The CDR3 sequence: CASSGGVSFYEQYF. DNA for the CDR3: TGTGCCAGCAGCGGAGGGGTCTCCTTCTACGAGCAGTACTTC.

The CDR3 nucleotides read TGTGCCAGCAGGTCATTTGGGGAGCAGTACTTC. Amino acid sequence: CASRSFGEQYF. The chain uses TRBV28 and TRBJ2-7; D uncertain. Germline lookup yields CDR1 MDHEN and CDR2 SYDVKM. Trimming left V 6 bases short and J 7 bases short, with 10 bases between. The CDR3 runs to 11 residues.

J is TRBJ1-1 and V is TRBV13; 7 bases align to TRBD1. Germline V gives CDR1 PRHDT, CDR2 FYEKMQ (reference sequence). V lost 3 bases to trimming and J lost 8 bases; unmatched junction nucleotides: 9. This CDR3 has 14 residues. CDR3 residues: CASSFGQGVAEAFF. CDR3 sequence (DNA): TGTGCCAGCAGCTTCGGGCAGGGGGTTGCGGAAGCTTTCTTT.

The chain joins TRBV28 to TRBJ1-1, with D possibly being TRBD1 (6 bases). The V gene's germline CDR1 is MDHEN and CDR2 SYDVKM. With 3 bases removed from V and 1 base from J, the gap between germline ends came to 9 bases. The CDR3 sequence is 14 residues long. This chain's CDR3 is CASSLVQGNTEAFF. In DNA form, the CDR3 reads TGTGCCAGCAGTTTGGTACAGGGGAACACTGAAGCTTTCTTT.